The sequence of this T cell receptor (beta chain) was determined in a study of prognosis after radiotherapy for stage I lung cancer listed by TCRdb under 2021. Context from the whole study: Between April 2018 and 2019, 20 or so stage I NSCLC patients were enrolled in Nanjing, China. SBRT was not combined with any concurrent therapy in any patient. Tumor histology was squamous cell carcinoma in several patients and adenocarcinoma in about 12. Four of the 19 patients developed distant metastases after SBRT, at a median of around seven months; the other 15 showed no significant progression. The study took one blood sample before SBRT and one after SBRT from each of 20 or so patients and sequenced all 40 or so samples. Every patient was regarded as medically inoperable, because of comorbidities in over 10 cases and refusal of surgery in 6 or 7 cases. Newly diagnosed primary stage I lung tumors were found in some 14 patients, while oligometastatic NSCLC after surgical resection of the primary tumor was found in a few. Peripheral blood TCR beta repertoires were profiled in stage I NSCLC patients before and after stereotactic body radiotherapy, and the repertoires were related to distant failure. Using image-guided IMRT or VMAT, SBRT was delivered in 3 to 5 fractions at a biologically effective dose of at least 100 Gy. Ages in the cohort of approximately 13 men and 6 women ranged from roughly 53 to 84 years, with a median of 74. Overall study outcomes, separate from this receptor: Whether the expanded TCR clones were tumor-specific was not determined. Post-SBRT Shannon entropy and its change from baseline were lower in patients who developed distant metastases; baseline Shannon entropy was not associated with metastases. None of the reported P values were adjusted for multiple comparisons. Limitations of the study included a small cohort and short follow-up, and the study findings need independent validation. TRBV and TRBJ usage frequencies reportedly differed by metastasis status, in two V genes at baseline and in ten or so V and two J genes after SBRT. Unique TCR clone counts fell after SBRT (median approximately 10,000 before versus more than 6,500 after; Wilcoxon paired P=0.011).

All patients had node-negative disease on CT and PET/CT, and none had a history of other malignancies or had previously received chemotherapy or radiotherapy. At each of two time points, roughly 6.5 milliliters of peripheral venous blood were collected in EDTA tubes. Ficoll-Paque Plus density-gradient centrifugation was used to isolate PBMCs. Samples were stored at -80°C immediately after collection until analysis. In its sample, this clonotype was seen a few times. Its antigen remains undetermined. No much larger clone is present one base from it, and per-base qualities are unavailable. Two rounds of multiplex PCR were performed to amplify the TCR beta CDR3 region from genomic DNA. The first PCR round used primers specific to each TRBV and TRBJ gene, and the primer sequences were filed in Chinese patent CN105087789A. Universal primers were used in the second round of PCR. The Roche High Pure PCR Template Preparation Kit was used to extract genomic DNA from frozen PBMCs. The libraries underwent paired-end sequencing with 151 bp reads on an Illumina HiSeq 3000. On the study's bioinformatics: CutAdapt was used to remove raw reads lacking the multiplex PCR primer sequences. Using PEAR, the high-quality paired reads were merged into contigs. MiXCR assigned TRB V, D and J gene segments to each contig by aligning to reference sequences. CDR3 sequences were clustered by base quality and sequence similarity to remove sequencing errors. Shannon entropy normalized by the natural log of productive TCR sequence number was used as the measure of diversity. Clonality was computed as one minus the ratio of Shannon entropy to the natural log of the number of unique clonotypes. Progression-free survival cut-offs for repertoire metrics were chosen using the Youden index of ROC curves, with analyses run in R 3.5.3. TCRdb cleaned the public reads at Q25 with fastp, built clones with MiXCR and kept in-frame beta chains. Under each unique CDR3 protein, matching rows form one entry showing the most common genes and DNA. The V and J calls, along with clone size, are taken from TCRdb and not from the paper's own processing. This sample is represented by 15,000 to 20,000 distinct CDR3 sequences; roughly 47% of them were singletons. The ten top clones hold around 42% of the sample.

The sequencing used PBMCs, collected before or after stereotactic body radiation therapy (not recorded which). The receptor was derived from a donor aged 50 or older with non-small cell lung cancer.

The CDR3 protein: CASSEGGTNYEQYF. The DNA is TGTGCCAGCAGTGAGGGAGGGACTAACTACGAGCAGTACTTC. The chain joins TRBV2 to TRBJ2-7; 7 central bases correspond to TRBD2. The CDR3 runs 14 residues from the cysteine to the phenylalanine. The kept DNA is CDR3 alone, 42 bases in frame from the first base. Trimming leaves V shorter by 3 bases and J shorter by 3 bases, with the junction holding 5 bases beyond the gene matches. Per the germline V gene, SNHLY is the CDR1 and FYNNEI is the CDR2. The entire variable domain, with the stretches around the CDR3 drawn from the reference TRBV2 and TRBJ2-7 proteins, is EPEVTQTPSHQVTQMGQEVILRCVPISNHLYFYWYRQILGQKVEFLVSFYNNEISEKSEIFDDQFSVERPDGSNFTLKIRSTKLEDSAMYFCASSEGGTNYEQYFGPGTRLTVT.